Listed below are T cell receptor beta chains from one sample, sequenced in a study of CD8 T cells in ankylosing spondylitis. A single record per CDR3 protein comes from TCRdb applying MiXCR to the 5' RACE reads. This repertoire shows about 440,000 distinct CDR3 sequences, 17% found once; its top ten account for 1%. Sequencing was done on a sample of blood, either unsorted or a sorted T cell fraction (not recorded which). Receptor source: a male donor with ankylosing spondylitis. The CDR3 runs from the conserved cysteine through the conserved F or W. D genes are given only for firm matches. A clone size is listed for some rows: how often the clone was seen (once, few, many), or a class if it is expanded.

D gene	clone size	V gene	J gene	CDR3 protein	CDR3 DNA
.	.	TRBV5-1	TRBJ2-2	CARSLVRLNTGELFF	TGCGCCAGAAGCTTGGTGCGTCTGAACACCGGGGAGCTGTTTTTT
TRBD2	.	TRBV20-1	TRBJ2-7	CSAVAFSGGRSYEQYF	TGCAGTGCTGTTGCTTTTAGCGGGGGTCGCTCCTACGAGCAGTACTTC
.	.	TRBV6-5	TRBJ2-2	CASSYSPDTGELFF	TGTGCCAGCAGTTACTCCCCGGACACCGGGGAGCTGTTTTTT
TRBD1	few	TRBV20-1	TRBJ2-2	CSARHFPGQGDTGELFF	TGCAGTGCTAGACATTTTCCGGGACAGGGGGATACCGGGGAGCTGTTTTTT
TRBD2	.	TRBV4-2	TRBJ2-1	CASSPWGLAGGDEQFF	TGTGCCAGCAGCCCCTGGGGGCTAGCGGGGGGGGACGAGCAGTTCTTC
TRBD1	few	TRBV27	TRBJ1-1	CASRPQGASQINTEAFF	TGTGCCAGCAGACCACAGGGGGCATCCCAAATTAACACTGAAGCTTTCTTT
TRBD1	.	TRBV4-2	TRBJ1-6	CASSQDATGDSPLHF	TGTGCCAGCAGCCAAGACGCGACAGGGGATTCACCCCTCCACTTT
TRBD1	few	TRBV7-3	TRBJ2-1	CASSRDSQSYNEQFF	TGTGCCAGCAGCCGGGACAGCCAAAGCTACAATGAGCAGTTCTTC
.	.	TRBV5-6	TRBJ2-7	CASSHPSSSYEQYF	TGTGCCAGCAGTCACCCCTCGAGCTCCTACGAGCAGTACTTC
.	.	TRBV5-1	TRBJ2-7	CASSRDRQLVDEQYF	TGCGCCAGCAGCCGAGATCGACAGCTGGTCGACGAGCAGTACTTC
.	once	TRBV27	TRBJ2-1	CASSLSTLASYNEQFF	TGTGCCAGCAGTTTATCTACCTTAGCCTCCTACAATGAGCAGTTCTTC
.	.	TRBV5-1	TRBJ2-5	CASSLQSRDSGETQYF	TGCGCCAGCAGCTTACAATCGCGGGACAGCGGGGAGACCCAGTACTTC
.	.	TRBV6-1	TRBJ1-5	CASSGQYSNQPQHF	TGTGCCAGCAGTGGACAGTATAGCAATCAGCCCCAGCATTTT
.	.	TRBV5-6	TRBJ1-2	CASSLTPDYYGYTF	TGTGCCAGCAGCTTAACCCCAGACTACTATGGCTACACCTTC
.	few	TRBV20-1	TRBJ1-1	CSARDRLNTEAFF	TGCAGTGCTAGAGATAGGCTAAACACTGAAGCTTTCTTT
.	few	TRBV6-2/TRBV6-3	TRBJ2-7	CASSTLQAVASYEQYF	TGTGCCAGCAGTACCTTACAGGCGGTAGCCTCCTACGAGCAGTACTTC
.	once	TRBV2	TRBJ2-5	CASSGVGGLPHQETQYF	TGTGCCAGCAGTGGAGTGGGGGGGCTCCCCCACCAAGAGACCCAGTACTTC
.	.	TRBV12-3/TRBV12-4	TRBJ2-1	CASSLVTGVSREQFF	TGTGCCAGCAGTTTAGTGACGGGAGTCTCGCGGGAGCAGTTCTTC
.	few	TRBV6-2/TRBV6-3	TRBJ2-2	CASSSRGPADSGELFF	TGTGCCAGCAGTTCCCGGGGCCCCGCAGACTCCGGGGAGCTGTTTTTT
.	.	TRBV27	TRBJ1-2	CASSPYREGRYGYTF	TGTGCCAGCAGTCCTTACAGGGAAGGTCGTTATGGCTACACCTTC
.	few	TRBV6-5	TRBJ1-4	CASTVTRDEKLFF	TGTGCCAGCACCGTCACTCGCGATGAAAAACTGTTTTTT
.	few	TRBV27	TRBJ1-2	CASSLGRGSPNYGYTF	TGTGCCAGCAGTTTAGGCAGGGGTTCCCCTAACTATGGCTACACCTTC
TRBD2	.	TRBV15	TRBJ2-3	CATSRAGGGPTDTQYF	TGTGCCACCAGCAGAGCAGGCGGGGGACCCACAGATACGCAGTATTTT
.	few	TRBV20-1	TRBJ2-7	CSSRRGLRVSSYEQYF	TGCAGTTCCCGACGGGGACTGAGGGTAAGCTCCTACGAGCAGTACTTC
TRBD2	few	TRBV9	TRBJ2-1	CASSGGLAGFNEQFF	TGTGCCAGCAGCGGAGGACTAGCGGGATTCAATGAGCAGTTCTTC
.	.	TRBV11-3	TRBJ1-1	CASSKGQTYTEAFF	TGTGCCAGCAGCAAAGGACAGACCTACACTGAAGCTTTCTTT
TRBD1	many	TRBV5-1	TRBJ2-1	CASSFRGQEINEQFF	TGCGCCAGCAGCTTTAGGGGACAGGAGATCAATGAGCAGTTCTTC
TRBD1	few	TRBV6-1	TRBJ2-2	CASTRDRDTGELFF	TGTGCCAGCACCCGGGACAGGGACACCGGGGAGCTGTTTTTT
TRBD1	many	TRBV12-3/TRBV12-4	TRBJ2-1	CASSRPTGWDHVQFF	TGTGCCAGCAGCCGCCCGACAGGGTGGGACCACGTTCAGTTCTTC
.	.	TRBV5-1	TRBJ1-4	CASSSFGTSPNEKLFF	TGCGCCAGCAGCTCCTTCGGGACAAGCCCGAATGAAAAACTGTTTTTT
.	.	TRBV28	TRBJ1-1	CASSLSPGYTEAFF	TGTGCCAGCAGTTTGAGCCCCGGCTACACTGAAGCTTTCTTT
TRBD2	few	TRBV28	TRBJ2-3	CASSGLAGAAGTTDTQYF	TGTGCCAGCAGCGGACTAGCGGGAGCGGCAGGCACCACAGATACGCAGTATTTT
TRBD1	.	TRBV15	TRBJ1-2	CATSRRNRGRGGYTF	TGTGCCACCAGCAGGAGGAACAGGGGGCGCGGGGGCTACACCTTC
.	few	TRBV11-2	TRBJ1-6	CASSPGGRANSPLHF	TGTGCCAGCAGCCCCGGAGGCAGGGCTAATTCACCCCTCCACTTT
TRBD1	.	TRBV29-1	TRBJ1-1	CSVGTGRIPEAFF	TGCAGCGTTGGGACAGGACGGATCCCTGAAGCTTTCTTT
TRBD1	.	TRBV5-1	TRBJ2-1	CASSSEGQGKFF	TGCGCCAGCAGCTCGGAAGGACAGGGGAAGTTCTTC
.	.	TRBV7-2	TRBJ2-5	CASSLAGGRGETQYF	TGTGCCAGCAGCTTAGCGGGGGGCAGGGGAGAGACCCAGTACTTC
TRBD1	few	TRBV29-1	TRBJ1-2	CSAEGAYGYTF	TGCAGCGCCGAGGGGGCCTATGGCTACACCTTC
.	.	TRBV20-1	TRBJ1-1	CSGQEGGQAEAFF	TGCAGTGGGCAGGAGGGGGGCCAGGCTGAAGCTTTCTTT
.	.	TRBV30	TRBJ2-1	CARRDGGHEQFF	TGTGCCAGGAGGGACGGGGGGCATGAGCAGTTCTTC
.	few	TRBV18	TRBJ2-7	CASSPGTGTTYEQYF	TGTGCCAGCTCACCAGGTACAGGGACCACCTACGAGCAGTACTTC
TRBD2	.	TRBV7-8	TRBJ2-1	CASSPGLATNEQFF	TGTGCCAGCAGCCCGGGACTAGCGACCAATGAGCAGTTCTTC
.	few	TRBV20-1	TRBJ1-5	CSASVGHSYIPQHF	TGCAGTGCTAGTGTCGGACACTCCTATATTCCCCAGCATTTT
.	.	TRBV5-1	TRBJ2-4	CASSLGASQNIQYF	TGCGCCAGCAGCTTGGGGGCTAGCCAAAACATTCAGTACTTC
TRBD2	many	TRBV7-2	TRBJ2-1	CASSSLISGSNEQFF	TGTGCCAGCAGCTCCCTTATTAGCGGGTCCAATGAGCAGTTCTTC
TRBD1	few	TRBV2	TRBJ2-2	CASSRTGGNTGELFF	TGTGCCAGCAGTCGGACAGGGGGTAACACCGGGGAGCTGTTTTTT
.	few	TRBV6-1	TRBJ2-7	CASTLDSAVDEQYF	TGTGCCAGCACCCTGGACAGTGCGGTCGACGAGCAGTACTTC